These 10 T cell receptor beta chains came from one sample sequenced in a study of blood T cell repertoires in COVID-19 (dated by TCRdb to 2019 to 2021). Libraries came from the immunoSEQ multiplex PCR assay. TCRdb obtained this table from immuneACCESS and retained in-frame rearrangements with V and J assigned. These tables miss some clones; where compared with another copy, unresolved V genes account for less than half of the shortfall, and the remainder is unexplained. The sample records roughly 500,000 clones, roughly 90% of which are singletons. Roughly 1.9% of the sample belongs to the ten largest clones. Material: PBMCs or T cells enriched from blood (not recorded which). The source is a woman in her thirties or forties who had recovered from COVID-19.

The CDR3 nucleotides are TGTGCTTCCAGGGGCGCTGGAAACACCATATATTTT. Encoded protein: CASRGAGNTIYF. The gene calls are TRBV6-5 and TRBJ1-3; the D gene is possibly TRBD1 (6 bases). From germline, CDR1 is MNHEY and CDR2 SVGAGI. The CDR3 is 12 residues long.

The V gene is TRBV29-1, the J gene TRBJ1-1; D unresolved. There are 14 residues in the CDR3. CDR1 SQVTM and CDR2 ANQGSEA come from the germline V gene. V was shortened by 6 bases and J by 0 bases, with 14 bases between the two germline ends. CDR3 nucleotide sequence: TGCAGCGTCCCGTCGGGGAGTATGAACACTGAAGCTTTCTTT. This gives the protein CSVPSGSMNTEAFF.

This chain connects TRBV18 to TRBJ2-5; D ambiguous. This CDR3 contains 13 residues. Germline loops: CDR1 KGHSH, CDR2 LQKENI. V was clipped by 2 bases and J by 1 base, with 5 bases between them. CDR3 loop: CASSPSVQETQYF. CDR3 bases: TGTGCCAGCTCACCATCAGTCCAAGAGACCCAGTACTTC.

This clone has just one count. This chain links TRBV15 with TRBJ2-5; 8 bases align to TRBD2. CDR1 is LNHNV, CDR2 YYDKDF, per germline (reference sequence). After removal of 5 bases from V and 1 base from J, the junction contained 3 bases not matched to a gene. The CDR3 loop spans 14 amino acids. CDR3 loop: CATSPAGGQETQYF. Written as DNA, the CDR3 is TGTGCCACCAGCCCTGCGGGAGGCCAAGAGACCCAGTACTTC.

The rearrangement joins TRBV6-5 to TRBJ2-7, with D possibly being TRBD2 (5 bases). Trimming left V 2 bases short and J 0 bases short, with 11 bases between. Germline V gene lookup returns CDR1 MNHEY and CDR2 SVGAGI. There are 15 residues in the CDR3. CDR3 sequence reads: CASSYQLGGSYEQYF. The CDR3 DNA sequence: TGTGCCAGCAGTTACCAACTAGGCGGCTCCTACGAGCAGTACTTC.

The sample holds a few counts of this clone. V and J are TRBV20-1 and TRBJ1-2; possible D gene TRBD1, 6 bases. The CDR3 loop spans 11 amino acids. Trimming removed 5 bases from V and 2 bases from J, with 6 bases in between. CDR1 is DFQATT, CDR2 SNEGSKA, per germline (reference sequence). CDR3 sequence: CSAGQNYGYTF. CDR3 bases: TGCAGTGCTGGACAGAACTATGGCTACACCTTC.

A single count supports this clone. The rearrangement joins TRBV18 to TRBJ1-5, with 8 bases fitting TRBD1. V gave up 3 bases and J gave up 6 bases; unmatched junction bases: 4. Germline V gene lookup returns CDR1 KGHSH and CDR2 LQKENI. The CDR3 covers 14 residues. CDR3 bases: TGTGCCAGCTCACCCGGGACAGGAACTCAGCCCCAGCATTTT. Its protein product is CASSPGTGTQPQHF.

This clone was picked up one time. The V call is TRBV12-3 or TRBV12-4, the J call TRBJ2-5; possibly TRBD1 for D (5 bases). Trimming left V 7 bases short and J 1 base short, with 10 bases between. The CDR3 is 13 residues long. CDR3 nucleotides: TGTGCCAGCACCCCCGACAGCCAAGAGACCCAGTACTTC. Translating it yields CASTPDSQETQYF.

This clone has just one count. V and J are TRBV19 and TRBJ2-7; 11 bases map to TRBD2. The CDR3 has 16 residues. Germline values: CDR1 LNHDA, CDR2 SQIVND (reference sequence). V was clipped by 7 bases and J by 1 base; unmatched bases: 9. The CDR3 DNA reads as TGTGCCAGTATGGGACTAGCGGTAGCCGGATCCTACGAGCAGTACTTC. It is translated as CASMGLAVAGSYEQYF.

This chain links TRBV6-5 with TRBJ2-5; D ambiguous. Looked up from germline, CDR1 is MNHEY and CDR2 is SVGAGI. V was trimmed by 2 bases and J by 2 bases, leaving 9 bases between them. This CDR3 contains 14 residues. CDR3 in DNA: TGTGCCAGCAGTTACCAGTACGGGCAAGAGACCCAGTACTTC. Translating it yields CASSYQYGQETQYF.